These 30 T cell receptor beta chains came from one sample sequenced in a study of blood T cell repertoires in COVID-19 (dated by TCRdb to the early 2020s). Library preparation employed the immunoSEQ multiplex PCR assay. TCRdb holds this immuneACCESS table with in-frame rearrangements only. Some clones are missing; in checked studies, unresolved V genes explain under half, and the rest has no known cause. The sample has 210,000 or so clones on record, about 90% of them singletons. The biggest ten clones account for 3.1% of the sample. Sequenced material: PBMCs or T cells enriched from blood (not recorded which). The receptors originated from a woman between 45 and 65 years old in a cohort exposed to, infected with or recovered from COVID-19 (not recorded which).

The V call is TRBV4-1, the J call TRBJ2-5; perhaps TRBD1 as D (6 bases). The germline V and J ends were trimmed by 1 base and 5 bases, with 20 bases remaining between them. Germline assignment: CDR1 MGHRA and CDR2 YSYEKL. This CDR3 has 17 amino acids. The CDR3 reads CASSQGQVLSFRETQYF. As DNA, the CDR3 is TGCGCCAGCAGCCAAGGACAGGTGTTATCCTTCAGGGAGACCCAGTACTTC.

This clone was seen just once. The V gene is TRBV5-1, the J gene TRBJ2-7, with D possibly being TRBD2 (5 bases). This CDR3 contains 12 residues. Trimming shortened V by 5 bases and J by 4 bases, and 10 bases separated the two germline ends. Looked up from germline, CDR1 is SGHRS and CDR2 is YFSETQ. The CDR3 sequence is CASRLTGYEQYF. The CDR3, as DNA: TGCGCCAGCAGGTTAACGGGATACGAGCAGTACTTC. Supplemented by reference TRBV5-1 and TRBJ2-7, the full variable domain reads KAGVTQTPRYLIKTRGQQVTLSCSPISGHRSVSWYQQTPGQGLQFLFEYFSETQRNKGNFPGRFSGRQFSNSRSEMNVSTLELGDSALYLCASRLTGYEQYFGPGTRLTVT.

V is TRBV5-4 and J is TRBJ2-5; D may be TRBD2 (7 bases). The CDR3 has 15 residues. Trimming cost V 4 bases and J 4 bases, with 17 bases left between them. CDR1 is SGHNT, CDR2 YYREEE, per germline (reference sequence). The CDR3 sequence: CASSPKGGGLETQYF. The CDR3 DNA reads as TGTGCCAGCAGCCCAAAGGGGGGGGGCCTAGAGACCCAGTACTTC.

This sequence joins TRBV5-4 and TRBJ2-7; D may be TRBD1 (6 bases). Germline-derived CDR1 and CDR2 are SGHNT and YYREEE (reference sequence). CDR3 length: 15 amino acids. Deletions cut 0 bases from V and 6 bases from J, with 16 bases between. The CDR3: CASSLGARGEREQYF. The CDR3 DNA is TGTGCCAGCAGCTTGGGAGCCAGGGGTGAGCGCGAGCAGTACTTC.

The chain links TRBV19 to TRBJ1-4; 7 nucleotides agree with TRBD1. Trimming at V came to 4 bases and at J to 14 bases, leaving 4 bases not matched to a gene. This CDR3 region has 11 residues. Germline CDR1 LNHDA, CDR2 SQIVND (reference sequence). The CDR3, as DNA: TGTGCCAGTAGTAACAGGGGATGGCTGTTTTTT. Translated, it gives CASSNRGWLFF.

This chain joins TRBV4-2 and TRBJ2-3, with 10 bases aligning to TRBD2. The V gene end was trimmed by 0 bases and the J gene end by 7 bases; junction bases not matched to a gene: 22. Germline V gene lookup returns CDR1 LGHNA and CDR2 YNFKEQ. This CDR3 is built from 21 residues. As DNA, the CDR3 is TGTGCCAGCAGCCAAGATAGGGGTAGCGGGGGGATGTCACCTTATCCCAATACGCAGTATTTT. This sequence encodes CASSQDRGSGGMSPYPNTQYF.

The genes are TRBV10-3 and TRBJ1-1, with 7 nucleotides matching TRBD1. The trim removed 7 bases at V and 3 bases at J, leaving 5 bases unmatched. Germline values: CDR1 ENHRY, CDR2 SYGVKD. CDR3 size: 13 residues. The CDR3 DNA reads as TGTGCCATCAAGCAGCAGGGGGACACTGAAGCTTTCTTT. Translation gives CAIKQQGDTEAFF.

The chain combines TRBV6-5 with TRBJ2-5; the D gene is possibly TRBD2 (7 bases). Per germline, CDR1 MNHEY and CDR2 SVGAGI. Trimming removed 7 bases at V and 7 bases at J, with 22 bases between. This CDR3 spans 15 amino acids. The CDR3 loop is CASTKKGGGFGTQYF. For the CDR3, the DNA is TGTGCCAGCACCAAAAAGGGGGGGGGCTTTGGGACCCAGTACTTC.

In this sample, this clone turned up a few times. This chain links TRBV27 with TRBJ1-5, with 7 bases lining up with TRBD1. V was pared by 5 bases and J by 3 bases, with 10 bases of the junction left unmatched. CDR1 and CDR2 from the germline V gene are MNHEY and SMNVEV (reference sequence). This CDR3 spans 16 amino acids. The CDR3 DNA is TGTGCCAGCAGTCCACTGACAGGGCGCGACAATCAGCCCCAGCATTTT. The encoded protein is CASSPLTGRDNQPQHF.

The rearrangement links TRBV2 to TRBJ1-4; D call uncertain. From germline, CDR1 is SNHLY and CDR2 FYNNEI. CDR3 length: 13 residues. Trimming removed 7 bases at V and 3 bases at J, with 9 bases between. Here the CDR3 DNA reads TGTGCCAGCAAATGGCAGGCTAATGAAAAACTGTTTTTT. This gives the protein CASKWQANEKLFF.

The chain combines TRBV7-3 with TRBJ1-1; D gene ambiguous. CDR3 size: 12 residues. The V and J ends lost 5 bases and 7 bases respectively, with 11 bases between them. CDR1 and CDR2 (germline): SGHTA, FQGTGA. The CDR3 sequence is CASSPTSGEAFF. The CDR3 nucleotides are TGTGCCAGCAGCCCGACCTCGGGTGAAGCTTTCTTT.

This chain joins TRBV28 and TRBJ1-5; TRBD1 matches 7 bases. The junction had 9 bases not matched to a gene; V was cut back by 8 bases and J by 2 bases. The germline gives CDR1 MDHEN, CDR2 SYDVKM. The CDR3 runs 15 residues. The CDR3 DNA reads as TGTGCCAGCGAATACAGGGGAGTGGGCAATCAGCCCCAGCATTTT. It codes for CASEYRGVGNQPQHF.

This chain connects TRBV20-1 to TRBJ1-4; tentative D call: TRBD1 (6 bases). Trimming pared 3 bases from V and 6 bases from J, leaving 11 bases between. CDR3 length: 13 amino acids. The germline V gene has CDR1 DFQATT and CDR2 SNEGSKA (reference sequence). The CDR3 is CSASRGAHEKLFF. The DNA of the CDR3 is TGCAGTGCTAGTCGGGGGGCCCATGAAAAACTGTTTTTT.

CDR3 nucleotide sequence: TGTGCCAGAAGCTTGGCCAGCAGGAGGGTACCTGAAGCTTTCTTT. This translates into CARSLASRRVPEAFF. The chain employs TRBV5-3 and TRBJ1-1; D gene unclear. TRBV5-3 carries the ORF label, with uncertain function. The CDR3 spans 15 residues. V was trimmed by 0 bases and J by 6 bases, leaving 15 bases between them.

This clone has just one count. Written as DNA, the CDR3 is TGCGCCAGCAGCTTAAACAGGGCCAGCTACGAGCAGTACTTC. It specifies CASSLNRASYEQYF. The V call is TRBV5-1, the J call TRBJ2-7; perhaps TRBD1 as D (6 bases). V was trimmed by 2 bases and J by 3 bases, leaving 12 bases between them. The length of the CDR3 is 14 residues. CDR1 and CDR2 (germline): SGHRS, YFSETQ.

CDR3 nucleotides: TGTGCCAGCACCCCACAGGGGGCGAAGTCACCCCTCCACTTT. It codes for CASTPQGAKSPLHF. The chain has TRBV27 and TRBJ1-6; TRBD1 matches at 9 bases. The V gene end was trimmed by 7 bases and the J gene end by 10 bases; junction bases not matched to a gene: 8. Germline CDR1 and CDR2: MNHEY and SMNVEV (reference sequence). The CDR3 consists of 14 residues.

The chain employs TRBV18 and TRBJ1-2; 7 bases match TRBD1. Trimming at V came to 8 bases and at J to 0 bases, leaving 6 bases not matched to a gene. The V gene's germline CDR1 is KGHSH and CDR2 LQKENI. The CDR3 runs to 14 residues. Here the CDR3 reads CASRLGGTNYGYTF. CDR3 nucleotides: TGTGCCAGCCGATTAGGGGGCACTAACTATGGCTACACCTTC.

The rearrangement joins TRBV7-9 to TRBJ2-1; no definite D call. Germline lookup yields CDR1 SEHNR and CDR2 FQNEAQ (reference sequence). This CDR3 comprises 13 residues. Trimming removed 2 bases at V and 10 bases at J, with 12 bases between. CDR3 DNA sequence: TGTGCCAGCAGCTTAATACAGCACCGCGAGCAGTTCTTC. This codes for CASSLIQHREQFF.

The V gene is TRBV7-9, the J gene TRBJ1-3; 7 nucleotides agree with TRBD1. V trimming: 6 bases; J trimming: 4 bases; junction bases outside the gene matches: 6. The CDR3 is 14 amino acids. The germline CDR1 and CDR2 sequences are SEHNR and FQNEAQ (reference sequence). The CDR3 region is CASSSDRAGNTIYF. The CDR3 nucleotides are TGTGCCAGCAGTTCCGACAGGGCAGGAAACACCATATATTTT. The whole variable domain, remainder taken from reference TRBV7-9 and TRBJ1-3, is DTGVSQNPRHKITKRGQNVTFRCDPISEHNRLYWYRQTLGQGPEFLTYFQNEAQLEKSRLLSDRFSAERPKGSFSTLEIQRTEQGDSAMYLCASSSDRAGNTIYFGEGSWLTVV.

The chain employs TRBV6-6 and TRBJ1-1; 8 bases map to TRBD1. The CDR3 has 14 amino acids. V was clipped by 7 bases and J by 6 bases; unmatched bases: 10. CDR1 MNHNY and CDR2 SVGAGI come from the germline V gene (reference sequence). Here the CDR3 reads CASNTGQVIAEAFF. CDR3 nucleotides: TGTGCCAGCAATACGGGACAGGTAATAGCTGAAGCTTTCTTT.

The V and J genes are TRBV6-5 and TRBJ2-7; D call uncertain. This CDR3 has 14 residues. Germline loops: CDR1 MNHEY, CDR2 SVGAGI. The V and J ends lost 4 bases and 2 bases respectively, with 12 bases between them. This chain's CDR3 is CASSSSTGTYEQYF. The CDR3 DNA follows: TGTGCCAGCAGTTCCTCGACTGGTACCTACGAGCAGTACTTC.

V gene TRBV2 combines with J gene TRBJ1-6, with TRBD1 matching 8 bases. V shed 7 bases, J shed 5 bases, and the junction held 10 bases outside the gene matches. Germline V CDR1 and CDR2: SNHLY, FYNNEI. This CDR3 has 16 residues. CDR3 loop: CASNQMTGANNSPLHF. The CDR3 nucleotides read TGTGCCAGCAACCAAATGACAGGGGCTAATAATTCACCCCTCCACTTT.

This chain uses TRBV5-1 with TRBJ2-1; weak D call: TRBD2 (6 bases). Germline V gives CDR1 SGHRS, CDR2 YFSETQ. V was shortened by 1 base and J by 6 bases, with 17 bases between the two germline ends. CDR3 size: 16 residues. CDR3 sequence reads: CASSLKTRGVRNEQFF. CDR3 nucleotides: TGCGCCAGCAGCTTGAAGACTCGCGGGGTTCGCAATGAGCAGTTCTTC.

The rearrangement links TRBV7-2 to TRBJ2-3; unclear D gene. This CDR3 is 16 amino acids long. Germline V gene data show CDR1 as SGHTA and CDR2 as FQGNSA. The V and J ends lost 5 bases and 0 bases respectively, with 15 bases between them. CDR3 DNA: TGTGCCAGCAGCCCCGGTTGGTACGGTAGCACAGATACGCAGTATTTT. This translates into CASSPGWYGSTDTQYF.

Ten or more counts support this clone. The V call is TRBV29-1, the J call TRBJ1-2; 8 bases are a match to TRBD1. The CDR3 length is 12 residues. The J segment lost 3 bases and the V segment lost 7 bases, leaving 4 bases of the junction unmatched. The germline gives CDR1 SQVTM, CDR2 ANQGSEA. The CDR3 loop is CSGQGKDYGYTF. The CDR3 DNA reads TGCAGCGGACAGGGGAAAGACTATGGCTACACCTTC.

The genes are TRBV12-5 and TRBJ1-5; D might be TRBD1 (6 bases). The V gene's germline CDR1 is LGHNT and CDR2 FRNRAP. V was shortened by 1 base and J by 1 base, with 17 bases between the two germline ends. CDR3 length: 18 residues. The CDR3 region is CASGLALMGGGSNQPQHF. Written as DNA, the CDR3 is TGTGCTAGTGGTTTGGCGTTGATGGGGGGGGGCAGCAATCAGCCCCAGCATTTT.

V is TRBV3-1 (or the pseudogene TRBV3-2) and J is TRBJ1-1; D is unresolved. V was shortened by 1 base and J by 4 bases, with 10 bases between the two germline ends. CDR1 is LGHDT, CDR2 YNNKEL, per germline (reference sequence). CDR3 size: 14 residues. This CDR3 reads CASSQVEGVTEAFF. The CDR3, as DNA: TGTGCCAGCAGCCAAGTCGAGGGTGTCACTGAAGCTTTCTTT.

The V gene is TRBV14, the J gene TRBJ2-5; tentatively, D is TRBD1 (6 bases). V was clipped by 2 bases and J by 5 bases, with 24 bases between them. The CDR3 is 18 amino acids. CDR1 SGHDN and CDR2 FVKESK come from the germline V gene. The CDR3 here is CASSQTAADTGSRETQYF. The CDR3 DNA is TGTGCCAGCAGCCAAACGGCGGCTGACACAGGGTCCAGGGAGACCCAGTACTTC.

A note on this clone: The junction and the germline gene differ at one end; a read error may be behind it. The chain recombines TRBV7-7 with TRBJ2-1; unclear D gene. Germline-derived CDR1 and CDR2 are SSHAT and FNYEAQ (reference sequence). CDR3 size: 18 residues. This chain's CDR3 is CASSLPLEVNRKYNEQFF. DNA for the CDR3: TGTGCTAGCAGCTTACCCCTAGAAGTAAATCGGAAGTACAATGAGCAGTTCTTC. Based on the CDR3 plus reference TRBV7-7 and TRBJ2-1, the full variable domain is GAGVSQSPRYKVTKRGQDVTLRCDPISSHATLYWYQQALGQGPEFLTYFNYEAQPDKSGLPSDRFSAERPEGSISTLTIQRTEQRDSAMYRCASSLPLEVNRKYNEQFFGPGTRLTVL.

This chain joins TRBV27 and TRBJ1-6; 9 bases map to TRBD1. CDR1 MNHEY and CDR2 SMNVEV come from the germline V gene (reference sequence). V dropped 4 bases and J dropped 11; count of bases not matched to a gene: 9. CDR3 size: 15 residues. In nucleotides, the CDR3 is TGTGCCAGCAGTTGGGACAGGGAGCGGGGGGCACCCCTCCACTTT. Translated, it gives CASSWDRERGAPLHF.